Listed here are 29 T cell receptor beta chains from one sample, sequenced in a study of T-cell reconstitution after alpha-beta-depleted transplantation in children (dated by TCRdb to 2016 to 2017). The library was prepared using PCR. TCRdb names Illumina HiSeq 2500 as the instrument used. Molecular barcoding was employed in the preparation of TCR libraries, with unique molecular identifiers being used to normalize TCRbeta repertoire quantification. In TCRdb, the public reads were trimmed at Q25 with fastp and aligned with MiXCR, with productive beta chains retained. Entries that share a CDR3 protein sequence are merged under the most common genes and DNA. The sample table holds about 610,000 distinct CDR3 sequences, of which approximately 10% were seen once. The ten most abundant clones make up about 4.2% of the sample. The sample here was PBMCs from the stem cell graft donor, taken from the stem cell graft. These receptors were collected from a human donor who donated a stem cell graft to a child with acute myeloid leukemia.

The chain couples TRBV11-3 to TRBJ2-1; D remains unclear. The CDR3 is made up of 13 amino acids. The V end was cut by 5 bases, the J end by 6 bases, with 11 bases between. Germline V gives CDR1 SGHNT, CDR2 YENEEA. CDR3 protein: CASSRSGVNEQFF. CDR3 nucleotides: TGTGCCAGCAGCCGCAGTGGGGTCAATGAGCAGTTCTTC.

The CDR3 coding sequence is TGTGCCAGCAGCTTTGAACAGTTTAATGGCTACACCTTC. It yields the protein CASSFEQFNGYTF. The rearrangement uses TRBV7-6 and TRBJ1-2; D is undetermined. The CDR3 length is 13 residues. Looked up from germline, CDR1 is SGHVS and CDR2 is FNYEAQ. The V end lost 3 bases, the J end lost 6 bases, and 11 bases lay between the germline ends.

J is TRBJ1-6 and V is TRBV6-5; no clear D. The V and J ends lost 2 bases and 4 bases respectively, with 12 bases between them. This CDR3 region has 16 residues. Per the germline V gene, CDR1 is MNHEY and CDR2 is SVGAGI. CDR3 sequence: CASSYKAQAYNSPLHF. For the CDR3, the DNA is TGTGCCAGCAGTTACAAGGCGCAGGCTTATAATTCACCCCTCCACTTT.

Here the CDR3 DNA reads TGTGCCAGCAGCCCCGATACTAGCGGGAGGAGAGATACGCAGTATTTT. It specifies CASSPDTSGRRDTQYF. This chain joins TRBV7-8 and TRBJ2-3; 12 bases map to TRBD2. Unmatched junction bases numbered 8, after V lost 5 bases and J lost 5 bases. CDR3 length: 16 amino acids. Germline CDR1 reads SGHVS; CDR2 reads FQNEAQ.

This clonotype came up many times. V gene TRBV5-1 combines with J gene TRBJ2-1, with 9 bases aligning to TRBD2. This CDR3 has 20 amino acids. Losses at the gene ends were 5 bases for V and 7 bases for J; bases not matched to a gene: 25. Germline V gene sequence: CDR1 SGHRS, CDR2 YFSETQ. In DNA, the CDR3 is TGCGCCAGCAGTGCCTCTATGGGTAGTGGGGTAGCGGGAGCTTCTAATGAGCAGTTCTTC. This translates into CASSASMGSGVAGASNEQFF. Full variable domain (rest looked up from reference TRBV5-1 and TRBJ2-1): KAGVTQTPRYLIKTRGQQVTLSCSPISGHRSVSWYQQTPGQGLQFLFEYFSETQRNKGNFPGRFSGRQFSNSRSEMNVSTLELGDSALYLCASSASMGSGVAGASNEQFFGPGTRLTVL.

This clonotype was counted at least ten times. It is unclear where the CDR3 begins or ends on the DNA, so no DNA is shown, and the CDR3 is as TCRdb lists it. The V call is TRBV7-2, the J call TRBJ2-5. In germline, CDR1 is SGHTA, CDR2 FQGNSA. From its first to its last residue, the CDR3 has 14 amino acids. The CDR3 sequence: CASSELWQQETQYF.

V usage is TRBV2 and J usage is TRBJ2-2; 11 nucleotides agree with TRBD2. CDR3 length: 19 residues. Looked up from germline, CDR1 is SNHLY and CDR2 is FYNNEI. DNA for the CDR3: TGTACCATCAGCCAGGGACAGGGAATAGCGGGAGGGCCCGTCGGGGAGCTGTTTTTT. Translation: CTISQGQGIAGGPVGELFF. The full variable domain, with the rest looked up from reference TRBV2 and TRBJ2-2, is EPEVTQTPSHQVTQMGQEVILRCVPISNHLYFYWYRQILGQKVEFLVSFYNNEISEKSEIFDDQFSVERPDGSNFTLKIRSTKLEDSAMYFCTISQGQGIAGGPVGELFFGEGSRLTVL.

This clonotype was observed a handful of times. CDR3 in amino acids: CASSQEGQKKETQYF. The CDR3 DNA sequence: TGTGCCAGCAGCCAAGAGGGACAGAAAAAAGAGACCCAGTACTTC. This chain uses TRBV4-2 with TRBJ2-5; 7 nucleotides match TRBD1. V lost 0 bases to trimming and J lost 3 bases; unmatched junction nucleotides: 4. Germline lookup yields CDR1 LGHNA and CDR2 YNFKEQ. This CDR3 spans 15 amino acids.

This clonotype was observed a few times. The chain uses TRBV5-1 and TRBJ2-2; 9 bases agree with TRBD2. The CDR3 runs 16 residues. Germline lookup yields CDR1 SGHRS and CDR2 YFSETQ. V lost 2 bases and J lost 4; bases outside the gene matches: 6. This chain's CDR3 is CASSFAGGPSTGELFF. CDR3 sequence (DNA): TGCGCCAGCAGCTTTGCGGGAGGGCCTAGCACCGGGGAGCTGTTTTTT. The variable domain in full, with the rest retrieved from reference TRBV5-1 and TRBJ2-2, is KAGVTQTPRYLIKTRGQQVTLSCSPISGHRSVSWYQQTPGQGLQFLFEYFSETQRNKGNFPGRFSGRQFSNSRSEMNVSTLELGDSALYLCASSFAGGPSTGELFFGEGSRLTVL.

This clonotype was counted a few times. The chain carries TRBV7-2 and TRBJ2-1; D unresolved. V lost 6 bases to trimming and J lost 0 bases, with 9 bases between them. From germline, CDR1 is SGHTA and CDR2 FQGNSA. The CDR3 runs 14 residues. The CDR3 bases are TGTGCCAGCAGTACCCAGAGCTCCTACAATGAGCAGTTCTTC. As protein: CASSTQSSYNEQFF.

This clonotype occurred once. The chain recombines TRBV7-6 with TRBJ2-1, with D tentatively TRBD1 (5 bases). The germline CDR1 and CDR2 sequences are SGHVS and FNYEAQ. V was clipped by 6 bases and J by 2 bases, with 17 bases between them. The CDR3 totals 16 residues. The CDR3 here is CASSPKQALPYNEQFF. CDR3 nucleotides: TGTGCCAGCAGTCCAAAACAGGCCCTCCCCTACAATGAGCAGTTCTTC.

This rearrangement joins TRBV6-2 or TRBV6-3 to TRBJ2-7; 7 bases match TRBD2. This CDR3 region has 16 residues. The germline CDR1 and CDR2 sequences are MNHEY and SVGEGT. V gave up 2 bases and J gave up 2 bases; unmatched junction bases: 9. The CDR3 DNA is TGTGCCAGCAGTTACAACAGGCGGGAGCTTACCTACGAGCAGTACTTC. Amino acid sequence: CASSYNRRELTYEQYF.

In this sample, this clonotype turned up many times. The rearrangement uses TRBV6-2 or TRBV6-3 and TRBJ2-7; D gene unclear. The germline V gene encodes CDR1 MNHEY and CDR2 SVGEGT. V was clipped by 4 bases and J by 2 bases, with 12 bases between them. The CDR3 is 14 amino acids. CDR3 loop: CASSSPQGTYEQYF. The CDR3 bases are TGTGCCAGCAGTTCCCCCCAAGGAACCTACGAGCAGTACTTC.

This sequence joins TRBV29-1 and TRBJ2-2; TRBD2 matches at 7 bases. The CDR3 has 15 amino acids. The V segment lost 4 bases and the J segment 2 bases; nucleotides outside the gene matches: 7. Per germline, CDR1 SQVTM and CDR2 ANQGSEA. The CDR3 DNA reads TGCAGCGTTGCGCCTCCGGGACTAAACACCGGGGAGCTGTTTTTT. It codes for CSVAPPGLNTGELFF.

At least ten counts were recorded for this clonotype. The chain is built from TRBV20-1 and TRBJ2-3; TRBD2 matches 8 bases. In germline, CDR1 is DFQATT, CDR2 SNEGSKA (reference sequence). Germline trimming cut 3 bases from V and 4 bases from J; bases unmatched to any gene: 6. The CDR3 spans 14 residues. CDR3 amino acids: CSARGRGEPDTQYF. The CDR3 nucleotides are TGCAGTGCTAGGGGGCGGGGGGAGCCAGATACGCAGTATTTT.

This clonotype was seen many times. A junction boundary mismatches the germline segment, possibly from a read error. The rearrangement uses TRBV7-2 and TRBJ2-5; TRBD1 might be the D (5 bases). Germline-derived CDR1 and CDR2 are SGHTA and FQGNSA. The length of the CDR3 is 13 residues. The CDR3 DNA is TGTGCCAGCAGTGGGGCGGTACAAGGGACCCAGTACTTC. Its translation is CASSGAVQGTQYF.

The table lists this clonotype with a few counts. The V gene is TRBV20-1, the J gene TRBJ2-1, with 10 positions matching TRBD2. The CDR3 is 16 amino acids. CDR1 and CDR2 (germline): DFQATT, SNEGSKA (reference sequence). After removal of 8 bases from V and 4 bases from J, the junction contained 14 bases not matched to a gene. In nucleotides, the CDR3 is TGCAGTCCCCGGACTAGCGGCCCCCTAAGGTACAATGAGCAGTTCTTC. Protein product: CSPRTSGPLRYNEQFF.

This clonotype was observed a few times. V gene TRBV7-2 combines with J gene TRBJ2-7; the match to TRBD2 covers 14 bases. Germline values: CDR1 SGHTA, CDR2 FQGNSA. V shed 5 bases and J 3 bases; nucleotides not matched to a gene: 3. The CDR3 spans 15 residues. CDR3 sequence reads: CASSVGLAGDYEQYF. CDR3 nucleotides: TGTGCCAGCAGCGTGGGACTAGCGGGAGACTACGAGCAGTACTTC. Together with reference TRBV7-2 and TRBJ2-7, the CDR3 gives the full variable domain: GAGVSQSPSNKVTEKGKDVELRCDPISGHTALYWYRQSLGQGLEFLIYFQGNSAPDKSGLPSDRFSAERTGGSVSTLTIQRTQQEDSAVYLCASSVGLAGDYEQYFGPGTRLTVT.

The rearrangement joins TRBV11-2 to TRBJ2-3; 7 nucleotides align to TRBD2. This CDR3 has 17 amino acids. Trimming removed 0 bases from V and 2 bases from J; junction bases left unmatched: 8. CDR1 and CDR2 from the germline V gene are SGHAT and FQNNGV. The CDR3 DNA sequence: TGTGCCAGCAGCTTAGAGGCTAGCGGTCGATCCACAGATACGCAGTATTTT. Translation gives CASSLEASGRSTDTQYF.

This clonotype was seen a handful of times. The J gene is TRBJ1-5, the V gene TRBV12-3 or TRBV12-4; the match to TRBD1 covers 7 bases. The CDR3 consists of 16 residues. After removal of 6 bases from V and 4 bases from J, the junction contained 12 bases not matched to a gene. The CDR3 DNA reads as TGTGCCAGCAGCCCTACCGGACAGGTGTGGAATCAGCCCCAGCATTTT. It is translated as CASSPTGQVWNQPQHF.

The chain uses TRBV6-5 and TRBJ2-2; the D gene is possibly TRBD1 (5 bases). CDR3 size: 14 residues. Germline-derived CDR1 and CDR2 are MNHEY and SVGAGI. V was clipped by 0 bases and J by 6 bases, with 8 bases between them. CDR3 in amino acids: CASSYSAGPGELFF. As DNA, the CDR3 is TGTGCCAGCAGTTACTCGGCAGGGCCCGGGGAGCTGTTTTTT.

The rearrangement uses TRBV12-3 or TRBV12-4 and TRBJ1-1; D gene unclear. The CDR3 loop spans 18 amino acids. V dropped 2 bases and J dropped 0 bases, with 19 bases sitting between them. CDR3 sequence reads: CASSLSSSLASLNTEAFF. CDR3 DNA sequence: TGTGCCAGCAGTTTAAGTAGCAGTTTAGCCTCTTTGAACACTGAAGCTTTCTTT.

This clonotype was observed at least ten times. CDR3 bases: TGTGCCAGCAGAAGACAGGGGTCGGAGACCCAGTACTTC. Encoded protein: CASRRQGSETQYF. V gene TRBV5-6 combines with J gene TRBJ2-5, with 8 positions matching TRBD1. V trimming: 5 bases; J trimming: 5 bases; junction bases outside the gene matches: 5. The CDR3 runs to 13 residues. Per the germline V gene, CDR1 is SGHDT and CDR2 is YYEEEE.

The chain couples TRBV20-1 to TRBJ1-5; D not certain. This CDR3 is built from 15 residues. The germline gives CDR1 DFQATT, CDR2 SNEGSKA (reference sequence). V lost 1 base to trimming and J lost 0 bases, with 10 bases between them. The CDR3 nucleotides read TGCAGTGCTAGAGGGAACAGATATAGCAATCAGCCCCAGCATTTT. This gives the protein CSARGNRYSNQPQHF.

V is TRBV6-2 or TRBV6-3 and J is TRBJ2-2; tentatively, D is TRBD1 (5 bases). This CDR3 has 19 amino acids. Deletions cut 4 bases from V and 0 bases from J, with 21 bases between. Germline V gene lookup returns CDR1 MNHEY and CDR2 SVGEGT. CDR3 amino acids: CASSWNPKDTSANTGELFF. In DNA, the CDR3 is TGTGCCAGCAGTTGGAATCCGAAGGACACCTCCGCGAACACCGGGGAGCTGTTTTTT.

The chain links TRBV11-2 to TRBJ2-1; TRBD2 agrees at 8 bases. The CDR3 contains 20 residues. CDR1 and CDR2 (germline): SGHAT, FQNNGV. The J segment lost 1 base and the V segment lost 3 bases, leaving 17 bases of the junction unmatched. The CDR3 loop is CASSFRGAGVPQRSYNEQFF. In DNA, the CDR3 is TGTGCCAGCAGCTTTCGAGGAGCGGGAGTTCCCCAGCGGTCCTACAATGAGCAGTTCTTC.

The sample holds many counts of this clonotype. This chain uses TRBV7-8 with TRBJ1-6, with unresolved D. The CDR3 spans 21 residues. V was clipped by 2 bases and J by 0 bases, with 23 bases between them. The germline V gene encodes CDR1 SGHVS and CDR2 FQNEAQ. The CDR3 region is CASSLRGRRNFMSSYNSPLHF. The CDR3 DNA follows: TGTGCCAGCAGCTTACGAGGGCGCCGAAACTTCATGAGCTCCTATAATTCACCCCTCCACTTT.

This clonotype was detected a few times. This chain links TRBV19 with TRBJ2-5, with 11 bases matching TRBD2. Trimming at V came to 3 bases and at J to 9 bases, leaving 18 bases not matched to a gene. Germline V gene lookup returns CDR1 LNHDA and CDR2 SQIVND (reference sequence). This CDR3 region has 18 residues. The CDR3 reads CASSIAIPGLAVPAAQYF. As DNA, the CDR3 is TGTGCCAGTAGTATTGCCATTCCGGGACTAGCGGTTCCAGCAGCCCAGTACTTC.

This chain joins TRBV29-1 and TRBJ1-2; the match to TRBD1 covers 9 bases. CDR1 and CDR2 (germline): SQVTM, ANQGSEA. The CDR3 is made up of 14 amino acids. With V trimmed by 5 bases and J by 4 bases, 8 bases remained unmatched. The CDR3 bases are TGCAGCGTTATACCAGAGACAGGGGGCTATGGCTACACCTTC. The encoded protein is CSVIPETGGYGYTF.